Following are 3 T cell receptor beta chains from one sample sequenced in a study of shared clonotypes between healthy human individuals. Profiled with immunoSEQ multiplex PCR; TCRdb holds only in-frame clones, not every one. Of some 1 million clones detected, around 75% appear once; the ten largest clones hold around 1.5%. Sequenced material: memory CD4+ T cells sorted from blood. Subset denoted: CD45RA-negative fraction. These TCRs come from a man aged 18 to 29 in good health.

The chain has TRBV28 and TRBJ1-1, with D maybe TRBD1 (5 bases). Trimming pared 6 bases from V and 5 bases from J, leaving 16 bases between. Germline CDR1 and CDR2: MDHEN and SYDVKM. The CDR3 has 14 amino acids. The CDR3 loop reads CASSIRVGRTEAFF. CDR3 nucleotide sequence: TGTGCCAGCAGCATCAGGGTTGGTCGAACTGAAGCTTTCTTT.

J is TRBJ2-3 and V is TRBV9; D ambiguous. The CDR3 totals 12 residues. V shed 2 bases and J shed 5 bases, with 6 bases lying between them. Germline V gene data show CDR1 as SGDLS and CDR2 as YYNGEE. The CDR3: CASSVIGDTQYF. In nucleotides, the CDR3 is TGTGCCAGCAGCGTGATCGGAGATACGCAGTATTTT.

This clone was counted between two and nine times. The chain employs TRBV11-2 and TRBJ2-3; D ambiguous. The CDR3 loop spans 16 amino acids. Germline V gene data show CDR1 as SGHAT and CDR2 as FQNNGV. The ends were cut back, 5 bases at V and 5 bases at J, with 20 bases in the middle. This chain's CDR3 is CASSPRAGGQVDTQYF. The DNA for the CDR3 is TGTGCCAGCAGCCCCCGGGCAGGTGGGCAGGTAGATACGCAGTATTTT.